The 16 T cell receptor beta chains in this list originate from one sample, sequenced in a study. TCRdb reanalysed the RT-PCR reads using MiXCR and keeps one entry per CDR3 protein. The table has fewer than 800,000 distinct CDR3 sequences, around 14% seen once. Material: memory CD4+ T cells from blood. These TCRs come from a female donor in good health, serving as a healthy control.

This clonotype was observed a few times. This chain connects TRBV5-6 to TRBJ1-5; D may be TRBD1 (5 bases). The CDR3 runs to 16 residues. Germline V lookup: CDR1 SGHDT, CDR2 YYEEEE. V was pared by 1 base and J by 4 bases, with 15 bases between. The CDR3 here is CASSLRTLRGNQPQHF. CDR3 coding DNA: TGTGCCAGCAGCTTGAGGACGCTGCGGGGGAATCAGCCCCAGCATTTT.

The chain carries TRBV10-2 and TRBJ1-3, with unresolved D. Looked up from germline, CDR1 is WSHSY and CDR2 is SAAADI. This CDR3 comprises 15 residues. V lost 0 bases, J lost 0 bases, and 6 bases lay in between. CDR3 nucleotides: TGCGCCAGCAGTGAGTCAACCTACTCTGGAAACACCATATATTTT. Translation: CASSESTYSGNTIYF.

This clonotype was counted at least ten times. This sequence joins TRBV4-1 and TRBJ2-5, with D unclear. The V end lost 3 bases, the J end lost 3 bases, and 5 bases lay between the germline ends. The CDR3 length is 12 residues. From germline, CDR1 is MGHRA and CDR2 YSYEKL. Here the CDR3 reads CASSHSEETQYF. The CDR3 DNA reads TGCGCCAGCAGCCACTCGGAAGAGACCCAGTACTTC.

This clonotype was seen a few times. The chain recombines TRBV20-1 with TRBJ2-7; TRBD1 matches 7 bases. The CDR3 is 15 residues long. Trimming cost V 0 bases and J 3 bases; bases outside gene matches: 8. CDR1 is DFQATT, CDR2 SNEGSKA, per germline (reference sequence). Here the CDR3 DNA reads TGCAGTGCTAGAGATCCCCGACAGGGTAACTACGAGCAGTACTTC. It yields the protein CSARDPRQGNYEQYF.

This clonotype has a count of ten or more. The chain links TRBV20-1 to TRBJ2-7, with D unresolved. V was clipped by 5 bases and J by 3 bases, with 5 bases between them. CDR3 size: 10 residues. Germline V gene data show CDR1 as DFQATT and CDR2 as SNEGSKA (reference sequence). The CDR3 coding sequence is TGCAGTGCTCTGGACTACGAGCAGTACTTC. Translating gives CSALDYEQYF.

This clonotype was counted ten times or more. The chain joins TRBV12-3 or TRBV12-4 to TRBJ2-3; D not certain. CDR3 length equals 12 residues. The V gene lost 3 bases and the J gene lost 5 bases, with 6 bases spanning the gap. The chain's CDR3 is CASSFYRDTQYF. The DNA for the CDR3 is TGTGCCAGCAGTTTTTACCGAGATACGCAGTATTTT.

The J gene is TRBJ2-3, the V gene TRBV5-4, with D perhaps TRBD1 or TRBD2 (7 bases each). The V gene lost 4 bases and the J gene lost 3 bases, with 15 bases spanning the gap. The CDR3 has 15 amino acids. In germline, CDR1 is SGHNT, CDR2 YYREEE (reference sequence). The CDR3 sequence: CASSPRGGYTDTQYF. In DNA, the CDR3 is TGTGCCAGCAGCCCCAGGGGGGGTTATACAGATACGCAGTATTTT.

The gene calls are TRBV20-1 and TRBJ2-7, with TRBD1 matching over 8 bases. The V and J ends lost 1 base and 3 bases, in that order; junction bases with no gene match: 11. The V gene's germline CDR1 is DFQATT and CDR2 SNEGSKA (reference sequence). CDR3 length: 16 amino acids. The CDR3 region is CSARALGQVEDYEQYF. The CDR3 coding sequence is TGCAGTGCTAGAGCCCTGGGACAGGTAGAAGACTACGAGCAGTACTTC.

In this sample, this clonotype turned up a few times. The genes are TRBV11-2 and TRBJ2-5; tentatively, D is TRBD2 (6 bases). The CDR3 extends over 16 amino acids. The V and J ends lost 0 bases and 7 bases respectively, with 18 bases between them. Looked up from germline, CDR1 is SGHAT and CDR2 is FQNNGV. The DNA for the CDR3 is TGTGCCAGCAGCTTAGACCGGGAGCGAGCGGGTGGGACCCAGTACTTC. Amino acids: CASSLDRERAGGTQYF.

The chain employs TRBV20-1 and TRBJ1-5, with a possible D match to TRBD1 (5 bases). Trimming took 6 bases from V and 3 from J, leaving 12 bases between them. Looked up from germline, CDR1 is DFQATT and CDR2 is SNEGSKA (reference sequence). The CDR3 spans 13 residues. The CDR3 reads CSAKRGYNQPQHF. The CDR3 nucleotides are TGCAGTGCAAAAAGGGGCTACAATCAGCCCCAGCATTTT.

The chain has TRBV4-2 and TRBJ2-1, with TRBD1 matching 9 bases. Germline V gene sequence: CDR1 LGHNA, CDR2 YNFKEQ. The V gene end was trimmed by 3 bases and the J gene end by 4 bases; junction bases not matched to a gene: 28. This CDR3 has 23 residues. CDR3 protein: CASSQGTTGGRSRSRGGYNEQFF. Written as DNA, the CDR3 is TGTGCCAGCAGCCAGGGCACCACAGGGGGCAGAAGCCGGTCGCGGGGAGGATACAATGAGCAGTTCTTC.

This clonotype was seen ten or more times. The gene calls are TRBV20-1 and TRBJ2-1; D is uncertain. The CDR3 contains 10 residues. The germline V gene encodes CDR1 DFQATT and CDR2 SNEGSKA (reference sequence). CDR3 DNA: TGCAGCGCTTCTTACAATGAGCAGTTCTTC. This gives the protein CSASYNEQFF.

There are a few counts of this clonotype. This chain's CDR3 is CASSTGQGETQYF. DNA of the CDR3: TGTGCCAGCAGCACCGGACAGGGAGAGACCCAGTACTTC. The chain recombines TRBV7-7 with TRBJ2-5, with TRBD1 matching 8 bases. The CDR3 spans 13 residues. The trim removed 5 bases at V and 4 bases at J, leaving 3 bases unmatched. Germline V gene sequence: CDR1 SSHAT, CDR2 FNYEAQ (reference sequence).

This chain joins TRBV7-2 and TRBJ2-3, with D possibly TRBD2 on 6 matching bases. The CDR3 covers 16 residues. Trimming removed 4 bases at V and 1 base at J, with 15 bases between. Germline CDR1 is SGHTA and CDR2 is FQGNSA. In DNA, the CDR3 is TGTGCCAGCAGCTCAGCACCGGGAGCTGGCACAGATACGCAGTATTTT. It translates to CASSSAPGAGTDTQYF.

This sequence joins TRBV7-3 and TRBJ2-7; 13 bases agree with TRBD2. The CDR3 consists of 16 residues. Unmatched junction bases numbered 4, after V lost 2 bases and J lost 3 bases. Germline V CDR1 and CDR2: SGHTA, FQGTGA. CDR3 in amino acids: CASSLGTSGMFYEQYF. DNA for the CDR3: TGTGCCAGCAGCTTAGGGACTAGCGGGATGTTCTACGAGCAGTACTTC. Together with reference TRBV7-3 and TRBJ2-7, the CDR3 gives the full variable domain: GAGVSQTPSNKVTEKGKYVELRCDPISGHTALYWYRQSLGQGPEFLIYFQGTGAADDSGLPNDRFFAVRPEGSVSTLKIQRTERGDSAVYLCASSLGTSGMFYEQYFGPGTRLTVT.

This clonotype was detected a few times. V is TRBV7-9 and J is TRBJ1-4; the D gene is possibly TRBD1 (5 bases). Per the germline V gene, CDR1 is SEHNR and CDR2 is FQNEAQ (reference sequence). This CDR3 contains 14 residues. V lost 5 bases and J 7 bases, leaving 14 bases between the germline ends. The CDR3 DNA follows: TGTGCCAGCAGCCCAACGGCCGGGGGTGAAAAACTGTTTTTT. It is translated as CASSPTAGGEKLFF.